The present T cell receptor (beta chain) was sequenced within a study of post-analysis software for immune sequencing data. Looking at the study overall: Clinical courses comprised relapsing-remitting, secondary progressive and progressive-relapsing multiple sclerosis. Study-wide results and limits: Multiple sclerosis was associated with a significant reduction in normalized Chao1 diversity relative to controls. Strong co-clustering by F measure was seen for same-batch samples. Relative to controls, patients had five TRBV segments at higher frequency, with TRBV5-6, TRBV5-1 and TRBV20-1 among these.

This clonotype occurred a few times. What it recognizes is unknown. The authors incorporated unique molecular identifiers into the TCR beta cDNA libraries. The yield from about 1 to 10 million T cells was some 500,000 cDNA molecules in total. TCRdb reprocessed the PCR reads via MiXCR and lists one record per CDR3 protein. The repertoire consists of roughly 730,000 distinct CDR3 sequences, with less than 35% occurring once and the leading ten covering around 0.55%. Trimming took 5 bases from V and 15 from J; bases not matched to a gene: 13. CDR3 length: 14 residues. CDR1 and CDR2 (germline): SEHNR, FQNEAQ (reference sequence).

The chain carries TRBV7-9 and TRBJ2-1; 10 bases align to TRBD1. The source material was blood. The clonotype was recovered from a girl between 10 and 17 years old with multiple sclerosis. CDR3 nucleotides: TGTGCCAGCAGCCGTCTGACAGGGGGCGAGGTCAGGTTCTTC. It encodes CASSRLTGGEVRFF.